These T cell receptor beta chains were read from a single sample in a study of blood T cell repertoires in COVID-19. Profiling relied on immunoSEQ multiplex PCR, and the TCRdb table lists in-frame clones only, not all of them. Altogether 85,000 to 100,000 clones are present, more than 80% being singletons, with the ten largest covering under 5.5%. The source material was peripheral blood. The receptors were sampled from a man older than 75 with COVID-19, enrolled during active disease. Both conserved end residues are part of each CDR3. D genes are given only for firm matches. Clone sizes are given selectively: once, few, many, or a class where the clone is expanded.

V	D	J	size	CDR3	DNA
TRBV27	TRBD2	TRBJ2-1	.	CASGIAGGPNPYNEQFF	TGTGCCAGCGGAATAGCGGGGGGGCCGAACCCCTACAATGAGCAGTTCTTC
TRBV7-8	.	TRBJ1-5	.	CASSYAKGVQGNQPQHF	TGTGCCAGCAGCTACGCTAAAGGGGTTCAGGGCAATCAGCCCCAGCATTTT
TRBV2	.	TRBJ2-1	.	CASKRAQFF	TGTGCCAGCAAGAGGGCGCAGTTCTTC
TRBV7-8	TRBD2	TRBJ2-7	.	CASSLGLAGTLNEQYF	TGTGCCAGCAGCTTAGGACTAGCGGGAACCCTAAACGAGCAGTACTTC
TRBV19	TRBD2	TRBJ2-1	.	CASSRGRSGLAGNNEQFF	TGTGCCAGTAGTCGCGGCCGATCGGGACTAGCGGGGAACAATGAGCAGTTCTTC
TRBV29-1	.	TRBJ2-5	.	CSVEDSGFTQYF	TGCAGCGTTGAAGACTCGGGTTTCACCCAGTACTTC
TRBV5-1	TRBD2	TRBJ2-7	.	CASSDGTIRTYEQYF	TGCGCCAGCAGCGACGGGACTATTCGGACGTACGAGCAGTACTTC
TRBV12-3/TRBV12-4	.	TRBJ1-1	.	CASSLLQATEAFF	TGTGCCAGCAGTTTACTTCAGGCCACTGAAGCTTTCTTT
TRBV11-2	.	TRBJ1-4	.	CASSSHNSLNEKLFF	TGTGCCAGCAGCTCCCATAACAGCCTAAATGAAAAACTGTTTTTT
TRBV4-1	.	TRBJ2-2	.	CASSQDTFTGELFF	TGCGCCAGCAGCCAAGATACTTTCACCGGGGAGCTGTTTTTT
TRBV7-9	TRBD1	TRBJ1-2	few	CASRSRQGARSNYGYTF	TGTGCCAGCCGCTCTCGGCAGGGGGCTCGATCGAACTATGGCTACACCTTC
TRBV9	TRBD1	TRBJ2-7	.	CASSIRQGADEQYF	TGTGCCAGCAGCATTAGACAGGGGGCGGACGAGCAGTACTTC
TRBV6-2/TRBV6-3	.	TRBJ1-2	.	CASSSTGYYGYTF	TGTGCCAGCAGTTCCACAGGGTACTATGGCTACACCTTC